This TCR beta chain was documented in a study of CD8+ T cells in alopecia areata. Germline CDR1 is SGHRS and CDR2 is YFSETQ. This CDR3 is built from 13 residues. V was clipped by 0 bases and J by 3 bases, with 6 bases between them. There are a few counts of this clone. As the sequencing template, cDNA was produced by extracting RNA and reverse transcribing it. Assay: immunoSEQ multiplex PCR; the TCRdb copy retains only in-frame clones and omits some. The sample lists a few hundred thousand clones; 40% to 55% were seen once. The treatment was: oral pan-JAK inhibitor, 5-10 mg twice daily. PBMCs were stained for CD3, CD4 and CD8, and CD4+ and CD8+ T cells were sorted.

The sequenced sample was CD4+ T cells sorted from blood, obtained at approximately week 37, from a patient treated with tofacitinib. The TCR was taken from a human donor with alopecia areata. The chain uses TRBV5-1 and TRBJ2-5; D call uncertain. Here the CDR3 reads CASSLEREETQYF. For the CDR3, the DNA is TGCGCCAGCAGCTTGGAGCGAGAAGAGACCCAGTACTTC.